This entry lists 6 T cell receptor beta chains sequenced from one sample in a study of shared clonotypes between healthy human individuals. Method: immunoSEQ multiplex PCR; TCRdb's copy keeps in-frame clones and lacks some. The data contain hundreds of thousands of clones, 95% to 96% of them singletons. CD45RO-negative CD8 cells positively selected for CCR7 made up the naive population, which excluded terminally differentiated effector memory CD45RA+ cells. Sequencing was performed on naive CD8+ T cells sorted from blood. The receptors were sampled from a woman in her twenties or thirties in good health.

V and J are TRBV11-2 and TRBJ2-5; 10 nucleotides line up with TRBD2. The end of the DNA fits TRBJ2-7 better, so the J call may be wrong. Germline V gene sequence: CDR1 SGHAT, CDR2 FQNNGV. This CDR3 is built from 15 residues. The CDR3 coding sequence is TGTGCCAGCAGCTTGGGACTAGCGACGTCCTACGAGCAGTACTTC. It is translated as CASSLGLATSYEQYF.

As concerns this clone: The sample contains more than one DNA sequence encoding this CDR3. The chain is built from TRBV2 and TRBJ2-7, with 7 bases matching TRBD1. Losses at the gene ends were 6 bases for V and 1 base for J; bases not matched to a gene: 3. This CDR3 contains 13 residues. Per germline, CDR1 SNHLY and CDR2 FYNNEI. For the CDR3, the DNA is TGTGCCAGCAGGGACAGGAGTTCCTACGAGCAGTACTTC. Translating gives CASRDRSSYEQYF.

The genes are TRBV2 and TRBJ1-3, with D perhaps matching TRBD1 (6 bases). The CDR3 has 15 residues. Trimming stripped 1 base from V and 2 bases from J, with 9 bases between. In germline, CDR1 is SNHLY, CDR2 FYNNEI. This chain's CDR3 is CASSEGGLPGNTIYF. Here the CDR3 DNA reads TGTGCCAGCAGTGAAGGGGGGCTGCCTGGAAACACCATATATTTT.

The CDR3 spells CASSSALLAGARQYF. The CDR3 nucleotides are TGTGCCAGCAGTTCAGCACTTCTAGCGGGCGCAAGGCAGTATTTT. J is TRBJ2-3 and V is TRBV27, with TRBD2 matching 8 bases. CDR1 and CDR2 from the germline V gene are MNHEY and SMNVEV (reference sequence). There are 15 residues in the CDR3. The junction had 14 bases not matched to a gene; V was cut back by 4 bases and J by 11 bases.

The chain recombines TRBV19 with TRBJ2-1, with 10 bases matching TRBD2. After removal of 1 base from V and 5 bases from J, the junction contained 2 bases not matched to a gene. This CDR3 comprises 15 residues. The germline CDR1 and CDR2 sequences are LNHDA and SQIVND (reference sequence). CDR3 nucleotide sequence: TGTGCCAGTAGTATAGGGACTAGCGGAAACAATGAGCAGTTCTTC. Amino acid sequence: CASSIGTSGNNEQFF.

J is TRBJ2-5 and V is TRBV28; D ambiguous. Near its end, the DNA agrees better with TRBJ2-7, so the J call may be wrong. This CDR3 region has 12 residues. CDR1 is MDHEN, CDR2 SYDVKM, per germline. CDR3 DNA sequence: TGTGCCAGCAGTACCGGAGCCTACGAGCAGTACTTC. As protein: CASSTGAYEQYF.